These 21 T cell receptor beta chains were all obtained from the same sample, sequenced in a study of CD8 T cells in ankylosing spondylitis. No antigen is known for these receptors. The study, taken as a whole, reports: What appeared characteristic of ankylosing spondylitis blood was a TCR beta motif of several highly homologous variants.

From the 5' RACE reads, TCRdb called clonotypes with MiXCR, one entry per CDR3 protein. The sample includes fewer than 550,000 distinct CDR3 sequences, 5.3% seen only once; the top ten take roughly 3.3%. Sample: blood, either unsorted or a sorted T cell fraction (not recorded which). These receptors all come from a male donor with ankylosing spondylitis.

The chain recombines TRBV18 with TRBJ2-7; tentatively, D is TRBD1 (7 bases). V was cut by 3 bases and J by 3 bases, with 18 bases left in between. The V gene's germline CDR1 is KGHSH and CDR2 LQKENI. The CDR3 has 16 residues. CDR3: CASSPLRAGGSYEQYF. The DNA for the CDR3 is TGTGCCAGCTCACCCCTAAGGGCAGGGGGGAGCTACGAGCAGTACTTC.

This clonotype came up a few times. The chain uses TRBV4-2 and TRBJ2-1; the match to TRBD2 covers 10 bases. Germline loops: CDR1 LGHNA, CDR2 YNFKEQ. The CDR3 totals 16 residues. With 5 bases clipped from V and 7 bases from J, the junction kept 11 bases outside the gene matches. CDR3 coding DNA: TGTGCCAGCAGCACGCAGCGGGGGGGTCGTAGGAATGAGCAGTTCTTC. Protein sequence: CASSTQRGGRRNEQFF.

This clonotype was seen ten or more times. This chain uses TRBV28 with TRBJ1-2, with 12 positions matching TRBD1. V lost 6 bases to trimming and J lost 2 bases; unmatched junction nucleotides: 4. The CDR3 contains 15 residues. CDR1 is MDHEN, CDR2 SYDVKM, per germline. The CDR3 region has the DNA TGTGCCAGCAGAGGGGGACAGGGGGCGAACTATGGCTACACCTTC. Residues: CASRGGQGANYGYTF.

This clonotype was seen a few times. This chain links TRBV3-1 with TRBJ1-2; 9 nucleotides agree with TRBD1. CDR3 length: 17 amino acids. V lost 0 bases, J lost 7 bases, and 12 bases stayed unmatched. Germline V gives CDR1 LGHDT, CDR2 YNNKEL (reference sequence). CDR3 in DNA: TGTGCCAGCAGCCAAGATGGTGGGACAGGGAGTATCGGTGGCTACACCTTC. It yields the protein CASSQDGGTGSIGGYTF.

The CDR3 DNA reads TGTGCCAGCAGCCCAGGGTCCGGGACAGGGTCCTACGAGCAGTACTTC. Its translation: CASSPGSGTGSYEQYF. V is TRBV11-3 and J is TRBJ2-7; 9 bases align to TRBD1. CDR3 length: 16 amino acids. V lost 5 bases and J lost 1; bases outside the gene matches: 9. CDR1 and CDR2 (germline): SGHNT, YENEEA.

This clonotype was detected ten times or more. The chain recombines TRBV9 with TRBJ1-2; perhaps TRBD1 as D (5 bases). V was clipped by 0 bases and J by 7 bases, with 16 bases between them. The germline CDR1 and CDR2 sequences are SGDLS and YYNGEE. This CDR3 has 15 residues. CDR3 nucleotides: TGTGCCAGCAGCGTAGAATCACTAGGGGCGACTGGCTACACCTTC. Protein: CASSVESLGATGYTF.

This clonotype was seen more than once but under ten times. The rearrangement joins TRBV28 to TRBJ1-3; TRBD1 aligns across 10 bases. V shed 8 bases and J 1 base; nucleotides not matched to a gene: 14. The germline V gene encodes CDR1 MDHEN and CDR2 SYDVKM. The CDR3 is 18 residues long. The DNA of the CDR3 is TGTGCCAGCGCCACCGATTCCCGGGACAGGGGTTCTGGAAACACCATATATTTT. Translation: CASATDSRDRGSGNTIYF.

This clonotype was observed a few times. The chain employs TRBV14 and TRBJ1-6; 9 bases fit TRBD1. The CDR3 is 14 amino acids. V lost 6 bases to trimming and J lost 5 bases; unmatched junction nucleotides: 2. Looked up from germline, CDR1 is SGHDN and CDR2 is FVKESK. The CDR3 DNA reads TGTGCCAGCAGAAGACAGGGGGATAATTCACCCCTCCACTTT. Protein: CASRRQGDNSPLHF.

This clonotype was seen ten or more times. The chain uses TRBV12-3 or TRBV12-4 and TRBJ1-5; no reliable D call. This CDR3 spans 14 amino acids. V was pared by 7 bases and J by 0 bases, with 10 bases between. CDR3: CASTKADSNQPQHF. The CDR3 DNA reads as TGTGCCAGCACCAAGGCCGATAGCAATCAGCCCCAGCATTTT.

The CDR3 loop reads CASRAGRSANTGELFF. In nucleotides, the CDR3 is TGTGCCAGCAGGGCAGGGCGGAGCGCGAACACCGGGGAGCTGTTTTTT. The chain employs TRBV28 and TRBJ2-2; tentatively, D is TRBD1 (5 bases). V lost 6 bases to trimming and J lost 0 bases, with 14 bases between them. There are 16 residues in the CDR3. Per the germline V gene, CDR1 is MDHEN and CDR2 is SYDVKM.

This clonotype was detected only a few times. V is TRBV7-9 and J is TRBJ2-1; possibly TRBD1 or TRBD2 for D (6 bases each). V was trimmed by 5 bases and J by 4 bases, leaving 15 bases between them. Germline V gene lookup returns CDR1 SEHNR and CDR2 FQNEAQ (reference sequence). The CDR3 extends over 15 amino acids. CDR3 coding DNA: TGTGCCAGCAGCCCCGTAACGGGGGCTTACAATGAGCAGTTCTTC. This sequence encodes CASSPVTGAYNEQFF.

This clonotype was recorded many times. CDR3 sequence reads: CASSFMDNEQFF. In nucleotides, the CDR3 is TGTGCCAGCAGTTTTATGGACAATGAGCAGTTCTTC. The chain is built from TRBV12-3 or TRBV12-4 and TRBJ2-1, with no clear D. Trimming removed 3 bases from V and 5 bases from J, with 5 bases in between. CDR3 size: 12 residues.

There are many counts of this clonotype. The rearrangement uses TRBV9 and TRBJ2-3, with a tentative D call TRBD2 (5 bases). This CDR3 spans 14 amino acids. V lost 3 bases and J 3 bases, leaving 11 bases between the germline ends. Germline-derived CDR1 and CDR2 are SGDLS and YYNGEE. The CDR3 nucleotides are TGTGCCAGCAGCGCGGACTTTCGTACAGATACGCAGTATTTT. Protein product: CASSADFRTDTQYF.

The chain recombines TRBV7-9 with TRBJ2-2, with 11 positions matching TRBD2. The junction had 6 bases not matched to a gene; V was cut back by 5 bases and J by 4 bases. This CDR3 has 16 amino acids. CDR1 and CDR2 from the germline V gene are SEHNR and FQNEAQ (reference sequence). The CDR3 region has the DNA TGTGCCAGCAGCCCCAGACTAGCGGGGACCACCGGGGAGCTGTTTTTT. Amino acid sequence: CASSPRLAGTTGELFF.

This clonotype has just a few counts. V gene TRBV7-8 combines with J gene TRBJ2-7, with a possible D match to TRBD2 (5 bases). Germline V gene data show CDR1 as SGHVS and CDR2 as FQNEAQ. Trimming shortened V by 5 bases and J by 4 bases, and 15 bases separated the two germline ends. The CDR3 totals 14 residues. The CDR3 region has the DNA TGTGCCAGCAGCAGTACCGACGGGGTGTACGAGCAGTACTTC. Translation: CASSSTDGVYEQYF.

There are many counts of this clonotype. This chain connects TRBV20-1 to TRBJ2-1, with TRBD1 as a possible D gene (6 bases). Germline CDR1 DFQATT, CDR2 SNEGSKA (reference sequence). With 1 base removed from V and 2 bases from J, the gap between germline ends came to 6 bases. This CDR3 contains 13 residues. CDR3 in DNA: TGCAGTGCTAGAGGGGACACCTACAATGAGCAGTTCTTC. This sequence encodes CSARGDTYNEQFF.

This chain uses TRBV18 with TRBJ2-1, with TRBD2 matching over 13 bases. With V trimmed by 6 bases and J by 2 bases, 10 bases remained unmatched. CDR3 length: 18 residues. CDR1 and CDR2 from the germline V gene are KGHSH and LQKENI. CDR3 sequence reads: CASSSRTSGGVTYNEQFF. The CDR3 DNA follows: TGTGCCAGCTCTTCGAGGACTAGCGGGGGTGTCACCTACAATGAGCAGTTCTTC.

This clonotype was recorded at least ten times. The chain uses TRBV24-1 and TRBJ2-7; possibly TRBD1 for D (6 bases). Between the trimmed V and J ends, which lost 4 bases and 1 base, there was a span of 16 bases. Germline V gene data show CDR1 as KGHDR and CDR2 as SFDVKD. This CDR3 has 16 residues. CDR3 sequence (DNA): TGTGCCACCAGTGACAATGAACAGGGAAAATCCTACGAGCAGTACTTC. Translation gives CATSDNEQGKSYEQYF.

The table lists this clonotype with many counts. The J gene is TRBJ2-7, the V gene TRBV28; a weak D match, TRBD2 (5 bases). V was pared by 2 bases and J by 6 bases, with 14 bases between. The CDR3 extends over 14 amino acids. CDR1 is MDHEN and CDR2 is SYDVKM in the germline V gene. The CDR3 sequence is CASSLVGVSSEQYF. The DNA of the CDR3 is TGTGCCAGCAGTTTAGTGGGAGTAAGCTCCGAGCAGTACTTC.

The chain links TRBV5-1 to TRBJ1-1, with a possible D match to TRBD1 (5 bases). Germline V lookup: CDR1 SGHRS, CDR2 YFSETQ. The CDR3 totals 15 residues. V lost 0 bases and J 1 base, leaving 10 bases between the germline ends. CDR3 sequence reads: CASSLDRPWNTEAFF. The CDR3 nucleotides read TGCGCCAGCAGCTTGGACAGGCCCTGGAACACTGAAGCTTTCTTT.

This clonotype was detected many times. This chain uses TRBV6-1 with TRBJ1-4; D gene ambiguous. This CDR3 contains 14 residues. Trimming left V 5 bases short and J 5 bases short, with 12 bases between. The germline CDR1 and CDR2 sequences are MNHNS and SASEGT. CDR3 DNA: TGTGCCAGCAGTCCTACAGCTATAAATGAAAAACTGTTTTTT. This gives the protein CASSPTAINEKLFF.